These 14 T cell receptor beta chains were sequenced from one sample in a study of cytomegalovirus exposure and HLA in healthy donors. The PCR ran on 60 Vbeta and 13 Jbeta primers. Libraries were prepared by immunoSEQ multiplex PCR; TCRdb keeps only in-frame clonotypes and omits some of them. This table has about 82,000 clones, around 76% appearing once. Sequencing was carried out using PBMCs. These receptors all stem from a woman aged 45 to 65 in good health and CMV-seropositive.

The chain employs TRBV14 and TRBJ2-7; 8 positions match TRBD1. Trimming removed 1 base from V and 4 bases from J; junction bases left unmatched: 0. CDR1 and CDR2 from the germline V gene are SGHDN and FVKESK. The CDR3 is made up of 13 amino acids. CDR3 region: CASSQGQGYEQYF. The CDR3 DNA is TGTGCCAGCAGCCAAGGACAGGGGTACGAGCAGTACTTC.

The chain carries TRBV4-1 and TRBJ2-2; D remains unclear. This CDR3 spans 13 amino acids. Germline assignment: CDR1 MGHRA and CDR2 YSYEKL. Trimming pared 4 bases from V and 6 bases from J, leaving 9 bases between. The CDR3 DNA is TGCGCCAGCAGCCTCGAAAGCCCCGGGGAGCTGTTTTTT. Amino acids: CASSLESPGELFF.

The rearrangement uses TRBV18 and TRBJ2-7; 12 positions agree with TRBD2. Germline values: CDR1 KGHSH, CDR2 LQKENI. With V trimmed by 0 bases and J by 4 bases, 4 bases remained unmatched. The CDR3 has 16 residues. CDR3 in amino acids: CASSPPSLAGGYEQYF. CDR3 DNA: TGTGCCAGCTCACCACCCTCACTAGCGGGAGGATACGAGCAGTACTTC.

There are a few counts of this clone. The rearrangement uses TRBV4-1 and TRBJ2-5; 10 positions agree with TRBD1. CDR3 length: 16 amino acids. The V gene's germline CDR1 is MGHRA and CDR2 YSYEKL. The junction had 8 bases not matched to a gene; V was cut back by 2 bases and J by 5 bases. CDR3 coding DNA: TGCGCCAGCAGCCAATTGCCGGGACAGGGGCCGGAGACCCAGTACTTC. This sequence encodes CASSQLPGQGPETQYF.

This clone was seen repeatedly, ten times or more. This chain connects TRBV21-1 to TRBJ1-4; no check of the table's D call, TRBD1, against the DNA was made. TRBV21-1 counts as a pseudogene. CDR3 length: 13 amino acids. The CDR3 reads CASSRDRGEKLFF. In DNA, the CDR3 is TGTGCCAGCAGCCGGGACAGGGGTGAAAAACTGTTTTTT.

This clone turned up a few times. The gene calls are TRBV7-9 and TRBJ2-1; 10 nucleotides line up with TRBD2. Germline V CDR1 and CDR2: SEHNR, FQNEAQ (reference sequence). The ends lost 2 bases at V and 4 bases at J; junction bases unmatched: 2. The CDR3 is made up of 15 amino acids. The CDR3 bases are TGTGCCAGCAGCTTAACTAGCGGGATATACAATGAGCAGTTCTTC. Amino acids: CASSLTSGIYNEQFF.

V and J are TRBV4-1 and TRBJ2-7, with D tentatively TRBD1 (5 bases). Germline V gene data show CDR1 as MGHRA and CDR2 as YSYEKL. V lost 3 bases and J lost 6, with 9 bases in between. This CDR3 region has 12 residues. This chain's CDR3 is CASSQAGLEQYF. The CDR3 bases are TGCGCCAGCAGCCAGGCAGGGCTCGAGCAGTACTTC.

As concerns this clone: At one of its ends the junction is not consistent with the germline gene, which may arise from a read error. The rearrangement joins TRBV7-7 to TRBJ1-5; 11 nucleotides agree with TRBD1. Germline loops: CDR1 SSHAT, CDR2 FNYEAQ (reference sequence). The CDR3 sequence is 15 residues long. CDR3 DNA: TGTGCTAGCAGCTCTGGACAGGGGGCTGATCAGCCCCAGCATTTT. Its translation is CASSSGQGADQPQHF.

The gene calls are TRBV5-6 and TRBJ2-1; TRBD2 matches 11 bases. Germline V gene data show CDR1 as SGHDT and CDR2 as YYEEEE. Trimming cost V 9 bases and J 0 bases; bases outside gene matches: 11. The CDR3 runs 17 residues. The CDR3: CATSGTSGGSSYNEQFF. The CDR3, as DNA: TGTGCCACTTCCGGGACTAGCGGAGGGAGCTCCTACAATGAGCAGTTCTTC.

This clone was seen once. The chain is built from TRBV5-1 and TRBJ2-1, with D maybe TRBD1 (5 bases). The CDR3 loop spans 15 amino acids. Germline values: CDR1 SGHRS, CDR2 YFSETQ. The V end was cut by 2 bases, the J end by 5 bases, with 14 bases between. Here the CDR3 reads CASSFPRPGNNEQFF. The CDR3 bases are TGCGCCAGCAGCTTCCCTCGGCCAGGGAACAATGAGCAGTTCTTC.

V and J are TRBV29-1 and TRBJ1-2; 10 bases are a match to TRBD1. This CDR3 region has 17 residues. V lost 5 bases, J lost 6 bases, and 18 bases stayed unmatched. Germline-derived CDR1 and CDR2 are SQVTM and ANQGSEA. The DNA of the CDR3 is TGCAGCGTTCTAGCGAGACAGGGGGCGGCTTTGTTTAATGGCTACACCTTC. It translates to CSVLARQGAALFNGYTF.

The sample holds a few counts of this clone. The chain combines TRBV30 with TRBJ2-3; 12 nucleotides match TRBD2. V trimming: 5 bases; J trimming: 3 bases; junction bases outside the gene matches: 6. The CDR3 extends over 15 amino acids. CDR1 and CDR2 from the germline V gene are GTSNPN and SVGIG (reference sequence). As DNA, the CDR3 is TGTGCCTGGGTGACTAGCGGGAGTCGAACAGATACGCAGTATTTT. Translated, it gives CAWVTSGSRTDTQYF.

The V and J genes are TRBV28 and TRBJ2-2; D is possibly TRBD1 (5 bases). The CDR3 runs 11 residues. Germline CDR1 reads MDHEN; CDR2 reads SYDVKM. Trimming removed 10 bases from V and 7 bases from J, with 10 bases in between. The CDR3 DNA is TGTGCCACTGAGCAGGGCGGGGAGCTGTTTTTT. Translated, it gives CATEQGGELFF. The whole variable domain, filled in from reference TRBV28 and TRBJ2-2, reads DVKVTQSSRYLVKRTGEKVFLECVQDMDHENMFWYRQDPGLGLRLIYFSYDVKMKEKGDIPEGYSVSREKKERFSLILESASTNQTSMYLCATEQGGELFFGEGSRLTVL.

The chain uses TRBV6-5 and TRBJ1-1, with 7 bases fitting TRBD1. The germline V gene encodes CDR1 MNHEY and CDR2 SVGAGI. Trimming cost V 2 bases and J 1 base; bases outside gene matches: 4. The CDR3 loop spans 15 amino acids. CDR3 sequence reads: CASSYGRGTNTEAFF. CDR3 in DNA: TGTGCCAGCAGTTACGGCAGGGGGACGAACACTGAAGCTTTCTTT.